The T cell receptor (beta chain) under discussion was sequenced for a study of T cells in Graves' hyperthyroidism and ophthalmopathy (dated by TCRdb to about 2019). Broadly, across the study: Peripheral blood was collected at initial diagnosis, before any treatment. Following sampling, methimazole starting at 30 mg daily was given to hyperthyroidism patients, and high-dose intravenous methylprednisolone was given to ophthalmopathy patients. To identify distinguishing TCR V-J signatures, a discovery cohort of around 98 patients was used, comprising 43 with Graves' ophthalmopathy and about 59 with stable Graves' hyperthyroidism. For training and testing, the 100 or so patients in the discovery cohort were randomly divided in a 7:3 ratio. In more than 5 Graves' hyperthyroidism patients, the study also compared T-cell repertoires from thyroid tissue with T-cell repertoires from blood. Prospective prediction of ophthalmopathy was tested in an independent validation cohort of under 20 hyperthyroidism patients and some 17 patients who later progressed to ophthalmopathy. According to the paper, TCR Vbeta CDR3 sequencing was carried out on 135 peripheral blood samples, which came from about 45 ophthalmopathy, under 85 hyperthyroidism and about 17 progressor patients. What the work shows at the level of the full study, not this receptor alone: Sample size was not statistically predetermined, and investigators were not blinded to group allocation. During validation, the model predicted progression to ophthalmopathy a median of roughly 7.1 months ahead of onset, with around 71% sensitivity and less than 85% specificity. In cross-validation, a model built on a 13 V-J signature told ophthalmopathy apart from stable hyperthyroidism with about 90% sensitivity and approximately 81% specificity, and in testing the same model reached 80%/75%. Blood samples also contained most of the expanded thyroid clonotypes (frequency above 0.001), which suggests that blood repertoires may reflect thyroid immune responses.

The CDR3 starts with the cysteine, ends with the phenylalanine, and has 14 residues. Here the CDR3 DNA is all that survives: 42 bases in frame from base 1. Sequences DFQATT (CDR1) and SNEGSKA (CDR2) are obtained from the germline V gene (reference sequence). V is cut by 0 bases and J by 3 bases, and the space between the germline ends is 10 bases. The TCR beta CDR3 regions were amplified from RNA transcripts. For the first round of RT-PCR on the TCR CDR3, the HTBI primer set was used together with the Qiagen OneStep RT-PCR kit. The libraries were constructed in a second round of multiplex PCR and then size-selected and purified. Sequencing of the libraries was done on an Illumina HiSeq2000 using paired-end 100 bp reads. Under the source paper's analysis protocol: SOAPnuke was used to process the raw data, removing reads that contained adapters or uncalled bases, had a mean Phred below 15, or lacked an exact match to the constant primer or identifier. COPE v1.2.5 was used to merge high-quality paired reads, and clonotypes were defined as unique nucleotide sequences. MiTCR v1.1 was used to align clonotypes to the IMGT TRBV, TRBD and TRBJ reference segments. Analysis was restricted to V-J combinations with a frequency above 0.0001, which covered roughly 99% of repertoires. The TCS score was defined as F50 (clonal expansion) divided by E x V (chaos), with BLOSUM62-based TCRdist calculated between CDR3 peptides within each V-J. Welch's t-statistics and random forest reduced approximately 520 V-J features to under 15, which were used in a naive Bayes classifier (R e1071). TCRdb ran its own pipeline on the public reads, namely fastp trimming at Q25 and MiXCR clone calling, and kept in-frame beta chains. Duplicate CDR3 protein sequences are folded into a single record with the most common DNA and genes. TCRdb assigned the V and J calls; the authors' analysis was not used. The sample data list about 290,000 distinct CDR3 sequences, and less than 15% of these were observed just once. The ten largest make up roughly 8.5% of the sample.

Hyperthyroidism patients were newly diagnosed, had a disease duration of under 2 months, and were aged 18 to 65 years. Patients with uncontrolled infections, other autoimmune diseases, pregnancy or lactation were excluded. Clinical symptoms, serum thyroxine and TRAb, thyroid ultrasound, and orbital computed tomography formed the basis for the diagnoses. For progressor patients, blood was drawn at the first diagnosis of hyperthyroidism, before any ophthalmopathy symptoms had appeared. PBMCs were isolated from approximately 10 ml of fresh peripheral blood by Ficoll-Paque density gradient centrifugation. Progressor patients were first diagnosed with Graves' hyperthyroidism and then developed ophthalmopathy during follow-up. Trizol reagent was used to extract total RNA, and RNA quality was then checked on an Agilent 2100 Bioanalyzer. In this sample, this clonotype turned up many times. What this receptor recognizes is not known. Base quality data are lacking; no much larger clone is found one base away.

Sequencing used blood. The sequence links TRBV20-1 to TRBJ2-3, with no reliable assignment of the D segment. This receptor was identified in a woman younger than 45 with Graves' hyperthyroidism that later progressed to Graves' ophthalmopathy. CDR3 loop: CSARDMRKTDTQYF. The DNA sequence is as follows: TGCAGTGCTAGAGATATGAGGAAAACAGATACGCAGTATTTT.